The 32 T cell receptor beta chains in this list originate from one sample, sequenced in a study of cytomegalovirus exposure and HLA in healthy donors. Use of 60 Vbeta and 13 Jbeta primers characterized the PCR. The protocol was immunoSEQ multiplex PCR, while the TCRdb copy is restricted to in-frame clones and leaves out a portion. Here the sample spans about 120,000 clones, about 74% being singletons. The sequencing input was PBMCs. The receptors shown here come from a young man in good health and CMV-seropositive.

This clone was seen a single time. The V call is TRBV4-3, the J call TRBJ1-2; D may be TRBD1 (5 bases). V lost 3 bases and J lost 4, with 12 bases in between. Germline V gene sequence: CDR1 LGHNA, CDR2 YSLEER. The CDR3 has 14 amino acids. The DNA for the CDR3 is TGCGCCAGCAGCCATTGGTGGCAGGGCTATGGCTACACCTTC. It specifies CASSHWWQGYGYTF.

In its sample, this clone was seen a few times. The chain is built from TRBV7-8 and TRBJ2-6, with unresolved D. CDR1 SGHVS and CDR2 FQNEAQ come from the germline V gene. V was clipped by 5 bases and J by 4 bases, with 12 bases between them. The CDR3 extends over 15 amino acids. The CDR3 is CASSPLILGANVLTF. For the CDR3, the DNA is TGTGCCAGCAGCCCCCTTATATTGGGGGCCAACGTCCTGACTTTC. Looking up the rest from reference TRBV7-8 and TRBJ2-6 gives the full variable domain: GAGVSQSPRYKVAKRGQDVALRCDPISGHVSLFWYQQALGQGPEFLTYFQNEAQLDKSGLPSDRFFAERPEGSVSTLKIQRTQQEDSAVYLCASSPLILGANVLTFGAGSRLTVL.

The V gene is TRBV19, the J gene TRBJ2-5, with 14 bases that match TRBD2. CDR1 and CDR2 (germline): LNHDA, SQIVND (reference sequence). The junction had 2 bases not matched to a gene; V was cut back by 4 bases and J by 1 base. The CDR3 length is 16 residues. This chain's CDR3 is CASSTTSGGAQETQYF. The CDR3 region has the DNA TGTGCCAGTAGTACGACTAGCGGGGGGGCCCAAGAGACCCAGTACTTC.

V usage is TRBV7-9 and J usage is TRBJ2-5, with 7 bases that match TRBD2. Looked up from germline, CDR1 is SEHNR and CDR2 is FQNEAQ (reference sequence). V lost 2 bases and J lost 1; bases outside the gene matches: 7. CDR3 length: 16 residues. The CDR3 loop reads CASSLWVASGQETQYF. DNA for the CDR3: TGTGCCAGCAGCTTATGGGTGGCTAGCGGCCAAGAGACCCAGTACTTC.

This sequence joins TRBV7-9 and TRBJ1-6, with a weak D call TRBD1 (6 bases). This CDR3 is 15 amino acids long. Germline V gives CDR1 SEHNR, CDR2 FQNEAQ (reference sequence). V gave up 5 bases and J gave up 3 bases, with 11 bases separating them. CDR3 sequence (DNA): TGTGCCAGCAGCGGGCGGACAGACTATAATTCACCCCTCCACTTT. It yields the protein CASSGRTDYNSPLHF.

Only one count was recorded for this clone. The V and J genes are TRBV5-6 and TRBJ1-2, with 10 bases that match TRBD1. The trim removed 5 bases at V and 8 bases at J, leaving 3 bases unmatched. This CDR3 contains 12 residues. CDR1 and CDR2 (germline): SGHDT, YYEEEE. This CDR3 reads CASSWDRGGYTF. The DNA for the CDR3 is TGTGCCAGCAGTTGGGACAGGGGCGGCTACACCTTC.

CDR3 amino acids: CASSLSRAPEQYF. The CDR3 DNA reads TGTGCCAGCAGCTTATCAAGAGCGCCCGAGCAGTACTTC. The V and J genes are TRBV13 and TRBJ2-7; no reliable D call. V was clipped by 2 bases and J by 6 bases, with 11 bases between them. Germline lookup yields CDR1 PRHDT and CDR2 FYEKMQ (reference sequence). The CDR3 is made up of 13 amino acids.

V usage is TRBV28 and J usage is TRBJ1-2; 7 bases map to TRBD1. Germline CDR1 reads MDHEN; CDR2 reads SYDVKM. V lost 5 bases and J lost 7; bases outside the gene matches: 13. This CDR3 has 15 residues. The CDR3 sequence: CASSTGDSYNGGYTF. The CDR3 nucleotides are TGTGCCAGCAGTACCGGGGACAGCTACAATGGTGGCTACACCTTC.

The count of this clone is one. The chain recombines TRBV9 with TRBJ2-7; the match to TRBD1 covers 8 bases. The ends lost 0 bases at V and 2 bases at J; junction bases unmatched: 4. CDR1 and CDR2 (germline): SGDLS, YYNGEE. The CDR3 totals 15 residues. The chain's CDR3 is CASSVGQGITYEQYF. DNA of the CDR3: TGTGCCAGCAGCGTAGGACAGGGGATTACCTACGAGCAGTACTTC.

The gene calls are TRBV5-1 and TRBJ2-3, with 7 bases matching TRBD1. The germline gives CDR1 SGHRS, CDR2 YFSETQ. The CDR3 has 14 residues. V gave up 2 bases and J gave up 1 base; unmatched junction bases: 1. CDR3 in DNA: TGCGCCAGCAGCTTTGGACAGGGCACAGATACGCAGTATTTT. This codes for CASSFGQGTDTQYF.

The chain couples TRBV5-5 to TRBJ2-7; tentative D call: TRBD1 (5 bases). V lost 2 bases and J 4 bases, leaving 13 bases between the germline ends. Looked up from germline, CDR1 is SGHKS and CDR2 is YYEKEE (reference sequence). The CDR3 consists of 14 residues. The CDR3 region is CASSFGASNYEQYF. CDR3 nucleotides: TGTGCCAGCAGCTTTGGGGCGTCCAATTACGAGCAGTACTTC.

This clone was detected only once. This chain links TRBV9 with TRBJ2-6; perhaps TRBD1 as D (5 bases). The V gene lost 2 bases and the J gene lost 0 bases, with 9 bases spanning the gap. Germline assignment: CDR1 SGDLS and CDR2 YYNGEE. CDR3 length equals 16 residues. CDR3 loop: CASSVLDNSGANVLTF. DNA for the CDR3: TGTGCCAGCAGCGTCCTGGACAACTCTGGGGCCAACGTCCTGACTTTC.

The J gene is TRBJ2-1, the V gene TRBV29-1, with a tentative D call TRBD1 (6 bases). The CDR3 loop spans 15 amino acids. Germline V lookup: CDR1 SQVTM, CDR2 ANQGSEA. V lost 3 bases and J 2 bases, leaving 14 bases between the germline ends. DNA for the CDR3: TGCAGCGTTGAGGAACAGGGACCCACCTACAATGAGCAGTTCTTC. This gives the protein CSVEEQGPTYNEQFF.

The chain employs TRBV28 and TRBJ2-2; TRBD1 matches 8 bases. J gave up 1 base and V 6 bases, and 1 base lay outside the gene matches. Germline V gives CDR1 MDHEN, CDR2 SYDVKM. The CDR3 length is 14 residues. In DNA form, the CDR3 reads TGTGCCAGCAGGGACAGGGTGAACACCGGGGAGCTGTTTTTT. As protein: CASRDRVNTGELFF.

In its sample, this clone was seen many times. This chain's CDR3 is CASSYRPDSSYEQYF. Here the CDR3 DNA reads TGTGCCAGCAGTTACCGCCCCGACAGCTCCTACGAGCAGTACTTC. The chain combines TRBV6-5 with TRBJ2-7; D is perhaps TRBD1 (5 bases). Germline assignment: CDR1 MNHEY and CDR2 SVGAGI. Trimming pared 2 bases from V and 0 bases from J, leaving 11 bases between. The CDR3 contains 15 residues.

This chain connects TRBV6-5 to TRBJ1-4; TRBD1 aligns across 7 bases. J lost 7 bases, V lost 2 bases, and 10 bases had no gene match. CDR1 is MNHEY and CDR2 is SVGAGI in the germline V gene. This CDR3 has 16 amino acids. The CDR3 coding sequence is TGTGCCAGCAGTTACGGGCAGGGGGTCAGAGGTGAAAAACTGTTTTTT. It codes for CASSYGQGVRGEKLFF.

This clone was observed a single time. This chain links TRBV4-2 with TRBJ2-2; D is undetermined. Germline V gene lookup returns CDR1 LGHNA and CDR2 YNFKEQ. The CDR3 is made up of 18 amino acids. Trimming shortened V by 0 bases and J by 7 bases, and 21 bases separated the two germline ends. CDR3 residues: CASSQDPSLSMFGGELFF. The CDR3 nucleotides are TGTGCCAGCAGCCAAGATCCCAGTCTGTCGATGTTTGGCGGGGAGCTGTTTTTT.

About this clone itself: With a much larger clone just one base away, this may be a read error. The chain has TRBV5-8 and TRBJ1-2; TRBD1 matches 7 bases. CDR1 is SGHTS, CDR2 YDEGEE, per germline. V lost 4 bases, J lost 4 bases, and 4 bases stayed unmatched. The CDR3 runs to 13 residues. The CDR3 DNA reads as TGTGCCAGCAGCCCGGGACAGATCTATGGCTACACCTTC. Amino acids: CASSPGQIYGYTF. Combining the CDR3 with reference TRBV5-8 and TRBJ1-2 gives the whole variable domain EAGVTQSPTHLIKTRGQQATLRCSPISGHTSVYWYQQALGLGLQFLLWYDEGEERNRGNFPPRFSGRQFPNYSSELNVNALELEDSALYLCASSPGQIYGYTFGSGTRLTVV.

The sample holds a few counts of this clone. The genes are TRBV6-1 and TRBJ1-2, with D hard to call. Trimming removed 5 bases at V and 5 bases at J, with 9 bases between. Germline loops: CDR1 MNHNS, CDR2 SASEGT. This CDR3 has 12 residues. CDR3 coding DNA: TGTGCCAGCAGTTTTGAGGGATATGGCTACACCTTC. Protein product: CASSFEGYGYTF.

This clone was seen many times. This chain links TRBV4-1 with TRBJ2-1; no clear D. V was clipped by 3 bases and J by 0 bases, with 12 bases between them. The V gene's germline CDR1 is MGHRA and CDR2 YSYEKL. This CDR3 region has 16 residues. Written as DNA, the CDR3 is TGCGCCAGCAGCCACGTCGACTTGATCTCCTACAATGAGCAGTTCTTC. Amino acid sequence: CASSHVDLISYNEQFF.

The rearrangement links TRBV12-2 to TRBJ2-5; TRBD2 is the table's D call and was not checked against the DNA. TRBV12-2 is labeled a pseudogene. The CDR3 is made up of 18 amino acids. This CDR3 reads CASRPTASGGLRGETQYF. CDR3 bases: TGTGCAAGTCGCCCCACCGCTAGCGGGGGGCTTCGGGGGGAGACCCAGTACTTC.

The chain is built from TRBV28 and TRBJ2-7, with 10 bases matching TRBD1. The CDR3 length is 18 residues. Trimming cost V 6 bases and J 1 base; bases outside gene matches: 15. The germline gives CDR1 MDHEN, CDR2 SYDVKM. Written as DNA, the CDR3 is TGTGCCAGCAGGGCCGTCGGGACAGGGGCCTTTCCATCCTACGAGCAGTACTTC. Protein: CASRAVGTGAFPSYEQYF.

The rearrangement joins TRBV5-1 to TRBJ2-7; TRBD1 aligns across 7 bases. Germline V gives CDR1 SGHRS, CDR2 YFSETQ. V gave up 2 bases and J gave up 4 bases; unmatched junction bases: 9. This CDR3 has 15 amino acids. The CDR3: CASSLQTGVGYEQYF. CDR3 coding DNA: TGCGCCAGCAGCTTACAAACAGGGGTGGGGTACGAGCAGTACTTC. The whole variable domain, remainder taken from reference TRBV5-1 and TRBJ2-7, is KAGVTQTPRYLIKTRGQQVTLSCSPISGHRSVSWYQQTPGQGLQFLFEYFSETQRNKGNFPGRFSGRQFSNSRSEMNVSTLELGDSALYLCASSLQTGVGYEQYFGPGTRLTVT.

V usage is TRBV6-1 and J usage is TRBJ2-7; 7 positions agree with TRBD2. This CDR3 has 14 residues. Unmatched junction bases numbered 8, after V lost 5 bases and J lost 4 bases. Germline values: CDR1 MNHNS, CDR2 SASEGT. The CDR3 sequence: CASSFTGLGYEQYF. The CDR3 DNA reads as TGTGCCAGCAGTTTCACTGGACTAGGGTACGAGCAGTACTTC.

Only a few counts were recorded for this clone. The J gene is TRBJ2-3, the V gene TRBV27, with 10 bases fitting TRBD2. CDR1 and CDR2 from the germline V gene are MNHEY and SMNVEV (reference sequence). The V gene end was trimmed by 3 bases and the J gene end by 8 bases; junction bases not matched to a gene: 8. The CDR3 is 15 amino acids. CDR3 nucleotide sequence: TGTGCCAGCAGTTTGTTAGCGGGGGGCGGGGGTACGCAGTATTTT. Translating it yields CASSLLAGGGGTQYF.

Of note for this clone: Since a far larger clone is one base different, this is likely a read error. CDR3 DNA sequence: TGTGCCAGCAGTCACTCGGAGGACAGTCTCTATGGCTACACCTTC. It yields the protein CASSHSEDSLYGYTF. The chain couples TRBV6-6 to TRBJ1-2; perhaps TRBD1 as D (6 bases). CDR3 length: 15 amino acids. CDR1 is MNHNY, CDR2 SVGAGI, per germline (reference sequence).

This chain connects TRBV2 to TRBJ2-5; 8 nucleotides agree with TRBD2. V gave up 4 bases and J gave up 5 bases; unmatched junction bases: 3. Germline values: CDR1 SNHLY, CDR2 FYNNEI. This CDR3 is built from 13 residues. This CDR3 reads CASSGTSQETQYF. The CDR3 DNA reads as TGTGCCAGCAGTGGGACTAGCCAGGAGACCCAGTACTTC.

As to this clone: At one end, the junction sequence differs from germline, possibly due to a read error. The chain combines TRBV15 with TRBJ1-2, with 12 bases fitting TRBD1. Germline-derived CDR1 and CDR2 are LNHNV and YYDKDF (reference sequence). The CDR3 extends over 23 amino acids. The CDR3 sequence is CAASRDPNLYLRDRGRLPYGYTF. For the CDR3, the DNA is TGTGCCGCCAGCAGAGATCCTAATCTTTACCTCCGGGACAGGGGGCGCCTCCCCTATGGCTACACCTTC.

The chain has TRBV5-1 and TRBJ1-2; possible D gene TRBD1, 6 bases. V lost 0 bases and J 4 bases, leaving 16 bases between the germline ends. CDR3 length: 16 amino acids. Per the germline V gene, CDR1 is SGHRS and CDR2 is YFSETQ. CDR3 in DNA: TGCGCCAGCAGCTTGGCCTCCTCAGGGGCGGTCTATGGCTACACCTTC. This encodes CASSLASSGAVYGYTF.

The rearrangement uses TRBV5-6 and TRBJ1-6; D not certain. The V gene's germline CDR1 is SGHDT and CDR2 YYEEEE. This CDR3 has 15 amino acids. V was shortened by 4 bases and J by 8 bases, with 16 bases between the two germline ends. The CDR3 DNA reads as TGTGCCAGCAGCCCGCTTGCCGGGAGACATTCACCCCTCCACTTT. Amino acid sequence: CASSPLAGRHSPLHF. Drawing the rest from reference TRBV5-6 and TRBJ1-6, the complete variable domain is DAGVTQSPTHLIKTRGQQVTLRCSPKSGHDTVSWYQQALGQGPQFIFQYYEEEERQRGNFPDRFSGHQFPNYSSELNVNALLLGDSALYLCASSPLAGRHSPLHFGNGTRLTVT.

The gene calls are TRBV2 and TRBJ2-1; D may be TRBD2 (5 bases). V lost 6 bases to trimming and J lost 5 bases, with 14 bases between them. The CDR3 is 14 residues long. CDR1 is SNHLY, CDR2 FYNNEI, per germline. Here the CDR3 reads CASRGEWADNEQFF. CDR3 sequence (DNA): TGTGCCAGCAGGGGAGAGTGGGCCGACAATGAGCAGTTCTTC.

The V and J genes are TRBV1 and TRBJ2-5; TRBD1 reflects the table's D call only, with no check against the DNA. The J call may be wrong; the DNA end is better matched by TRBJ2-7. TRBV1 is tagged as a pseudogene. The CDR3 contains 16 residues. The CDR3 DNA reads as TGCACCAGCAGCCAAGTAAGGGACAGGGGGCGTCACGAGCAGTACTTC. Protein product: CTSSQVRDRGRHEQYF.